This T cell receptor beta chain was observed in a study of T cell responses to AZD1222 COVID-19 vaccine. In regard to this clone: Its antigen is not known.

Notes on the study in general: Only five to seven AZD1222 recipients were seropositive at baseline. Nearly half of spike-specific TCRs reportedly target unmutated variant regions. Spike-specific TCRs gained breadth and depth after people received two AZD1222 doses. It should be noted that donors were predominantly white British and more often female, and clonal diversity was possibly underestimated.

This table comes from immunoSEQ multiplex PCR, and its TCRdb copy is limited to in-frame clones, with some not included. The sample lists 210,000 or so clones; roughly 91% were seen once. Germline V lookup: CDR1 LNHDA, CDR2 SQIVND (reference sequence). The CDR3 consists of 14 residues. Trimming removed 6 bases from V and 7 bases from J; junction bases left unmatched: 9. The clonotype comes from an adult in good health. The gene calls are TRBV19 and TRBJ2-1; 7 bases fit TRBD2. The specimen comprised peripheral blood, sampled on day 0 of MenACWY control vaccination. CDR3 protein: CASSLLASTNEQFF. CDR3 DNA: TGTGCCAGTAGCCTACTAGCGTCGACGAATGAGCAGTTCTTC.